Listed below are T cell receptor beta chains from one sample, sequenced in a study of control samples from healthy donors and cancer patients. The data were produced by immunoSEQ multiplex PCR, yet TCRdb's version contains in-frame clones alone and is incomplete. The sample lists about 140,000 clones; 85% to 95% were seen once. Sample: blood. All receptors come from a middle-aged man in good health. Each CDR3 is given with its conserved first and last residue. Fields, in order: clone size, D gene, J gene, V gene, CDR3 protein, CDR3 DNA. D genes are given only for firm matches. Clone size is not always given. Where it is, it says once, few, many or a class for expanded clones.

. | TRBD1 | TRBJ2-1 | TRBV27 | CASGLGTPGGFSYNEQFF | TGTGCCAGCGGTTTAGGGACTCCAGGGGGCTTCTCCTACAATGAGCAGTTCTTC
. | . | TRBJ1-6 | TRBV6-5 | CASSSQYNSPLHF | TGTGCCAGCAGTTCCCAGTATAATTCACCCCTCCACTTT
. | TRBD1 | TRBJ1-5 | TRBV7-2 | CASSLADRGNQPQHF | TGTGCCAGCAGCCTAGCCGACAGGGGTAATCAGCCCCAGCATTTT
. | TRBD2 | TRBJ2-7 | TRBV10-3 | CAISPTSGSYEQYF | TGTGCCATCAGCCCTACTAGCGGCTCCTACGAGCAGTACTTC
. | . | TRBJ1-5 | TRBV28 | CASSPTSFRAHQPQHF | TGTGCCAGCAGTCCCACTTCTTTCAGGGCTCATCAGCCCCAGCATTTT
. | TRBD1 | TRBJ1-2 | TRBV11-2 | CASSHFSGTGARSGGGYTF | TGTGCCAGCAGCCATTTCTCCGGGACAGGGGCACGCTCAGGAGGTGGCTACACCTTC
. | . | TRBJ1-5 | TRBV18 | CASSPPGAGASNQPQHF | TGTGCCAGCTCACCACCGGGGGCAGGGGCGAGCAATCAGCCCCAGCATTTT
. | TRBD1 | TRBJ1-2 | TRBV28 | CASGEIRGTAANYGYTF | TGTGCCAGCGGAGAGATTAGAGGGACAGCAGCTAACTATGGCTACACCTTC
. | . | TRBJ2-5 | TRBV13 | CASSLNPTRQETQYF | TGTGCCAGCAGCTTAAATCCGACACGCCAAGAGACCCAGTACTTC
. | . | TRBJ2-5 | TRBV5-1 | CASSPRSGEETQYF | TGCGCCAGCAGCCCGAGGTCAGGGGAAGAGACCCAGTACTTC
. | TRBD2 | TRBJ2-7 | TRBV28 | CASSLAGTRAGEQYF | TGTGCCAGCAGTTTAGCCGGGACTAGGGCGGGGGAGCAGTACTTC
once | . | TRBJ2-5 | TRBV7-2 | CASSPTGPQETQYF | TGTGCCAGCAGCCCGACAGGCCCCCAAGAGACCCAGTACTTC
. | . | TRBJ2-7 | TRBV7-2 | CASSRKRAGEQYF | TGTGCCAGCAGCAGAAAGAGGGCCGGGGAGCAGTACTTC
. | . | TRBJ2-5 | TRBV11-2 | CASRLAWGLKETQYF | TGTGCCAGCAGGCTTGCCTGGGGGCTGAAAGAGACCCAGTACTTC
. | . | TRBJ1-5 | TRBV29-1 | CSVLLAQNQPQHF | TGCAGCGTTCTTTTGGCCCAGAATCAGCCCCAGCATTTT
. | . | TRBJ2-7 | TRBV19 | CASRIAGVRGEQYF | TGTGCCAGTAGAATCGCGGGTGTGAGGGGAGAGCAGTACTTC
. | TRBD2 | TRBJ2-3 | TRBV7-9 | CASSIRLAGVSDTQYF | TGTGCCAGCAGCATAAGACTAGCGGGAGTGTCAGATACGCAGTATTTT
. | TRBD1 | TRBJ2-7 | TRBV7-2 | CASSPQGGTGAIYEQYF | TGTGCCAGCAGCCCGCAGGGGGGGACAGGGGCAATCTACGAGCAGTACTTC
. | TRBD1 | TRBJ2-7 | TRBV11-2 | CASSPHRYRDRDSYEQYF | TGTGCCAGCAGCCCCCATCGCTACCGGGACAGGGACTCCTACGAGCAGTACTTC
. | TRBD2 | TRBJ2-2 | TRBV12-5 | CASGLVQRSAGEIGELFF | TGTGCTAGTGGTTTGGTACAGAGGTCAGCGGGAGAGATCGGGGAGCTGTTTTTT
. | . | TRBJ2-6 | TRBV5-6 | CASSLSLSGANVLTF | TGTGCCAGCAGCTTGTCTCTCTCTGGGGCCAACGTCCTGACTTTC